This passage covers 6 T cell receptor beta chains from one sample sequenced in a study of OX40 agonist ivuxolimab in advanced cancers. The table came from immunoSEQ multiplex PCR; TCRdb's copy has only in-frame clones and leaves some out. The sample contains under 100,000 clones, 85% to 95% of which appear only once. The source was CD4+ or CD8+ T cells sorted from blood, collected in a trial of the OX40 agonist ivuxolimab. These receptors were collected from an adult with an advanced solid tumor such as melanoma, head and neck, liver or kidney cancer.

The gene calls are TRBV19 and TRBJ2-7, with D perhaps being TRBD1 or TRBD2 (5 bases each). V was clipped by 3 bases and J by 0 bases, with 6 bases between them. CDR1 LNHDA and CDR2 SQIVND come from the germline V gene (reference sequence). The CDR3 totals 13 residues. The CDR3 reads CASSMGTSYEQYF. As DNA, the CDR3 is TGTGCCAGTAGTATGGGGACCTCCTACGAGCAGTACTTC.

This chain joins TRBV10-2 and TRBJ1-5; possibly TRBD1 for D (5 bases). Germline V lookup: CDR1 WSHSY, CDR2 SAAADI. Trimming removed 4 bases from V and 6 bases from J, with 13 bases in between. The CDR3 runs to 14 residues. Here the CDR3 DNA reads TGCGCCAGCAGTGGGGGGGGAACTAGTCAGCCCCAGCATTTT. It codes for CASSGGGTSQPQHF.

CDR3 nucleotide sequence: TGTGCCAGCAGCCCGGGAAGGGATTCATACGAGCAGTACTTC. This encodes CASSPGRDSYEQYF. The chain employs TRBV13 and TRBJ2-7, with D possibly matching TRBD2 (5 bases). This CDR3 spans 14 amino acids. Trimming pared 5 bases from V and 4 bases from J, leaving 15 bases between. From germline, CDR1 is PRHDT and CDR2 FYEKMQ (reference sequence). Full variable domain (outside the CDR3, taken from reference TRBV13 and TRBJ2-7): AAGVIQSPRHLIKEKRETATLKCYPIPRHDTVYWYQQGPGQDPQFLISFYEKMQSDKGSIPDRFSAQQFSDYHSELNMSSLELGDSALYFCASSPGRDSYEQYFGPGTRLTVT.

The rearrangement joins TRBV27 to TRBJ2-3; tentatively, D is TRBD2 (6 bases). This CDR3 has 17 amino acids. Germline V lookup: CDR1 MNHEY, CDR2 SMNVEV (reference sequence). The V end lost 3 bases, the J end lost 1 base, and 17 bases lay between the germline ends. The CDR3 region is CASSLHGGTIGTDTQYF. DNA for the CDR3: TGTGCCAGCAGTTTGCATGGGGGGACGATCGGCACAGATACGCAGTATTTT.

This chain links TRBV4-2 with TRBJ2-7; possible D gene TRBD2, 5 bases. V lost 0 bases and J lost 2, with 17 bases in between. Looked up from germline, CDR1 is LGHNA and CDR2 is YNFKEQ. The length of the CDR3 is 17 residues. This chain's CDR3 is CASSQESIGDMTYEQYF. The CDR3 nucleotides read TGTGCCAGCAGCCAAGAAAGTATCGGGGATATGACCTACGAGCAGTACTTC.

The chain's CDR3 is CASSLGTAYGYTF. The DNA of the CDR3 is TGCGCCAGCAGCCTCGGGACAGCCTATGGCTACACCTTC. This rearrangement joins TRBV4-1 to TRBJ1-2; 7 bases align to TRBD1. Germline CDR1 MGHRA, CDR2 YSYEKL. The CDR3 sequence is 13 residues long. V was pared by 4 bases and J by 4 bases, with 3 bases of the junction left unmatched.